What follows are 32 T cell receptor beta chains derived from one specimen sequenced in a study of blood T cell repertoires in COVID-19. Method: immunoSEQ multiplex PCR; TCRdb's copy keeps in-frame clones and lacks some. The repertoire holds around 200,000 clones, with 85% as singletons. The sample comprised PBMCs or T cells enriched from blood (not recorded which). The receptor source for this set is a man between 35 and 55 years old who had recovered from COVID-19.

The chain couples TRBV28 to TRBJ1-5, with TRBD1 matching over 7 bases. CDR1 MDHEN and CDR2 SYDVKM come from the germline V gene. The CDR3 sequence is 15 residues long. V trimming: 5 bases; J trimming: 4 bases; junction bases outside the gene matches: 8. The CDR3 region has the DNA TGTGCCAGCAGTAAGACAGGGACAATTAATCAGCCCCAGCATTTT. Its translation: CASSKTGTINQPQHF.

For the CDR3, the DNA is TGCGCCAGCACCGGATGGGAGCAGTTCGCAACTAATGAAAAACTGTTTTTT. As protein: CASTGWEQFATNEKLFF. The genes are TRBV4-1 and TRBJ1-4; D call uncertain. CDR1 is MGHRA, CDR2 YSYEKL, per germline. This CDR3 has 17 amino acids. Trimming left V 7 bases short and J 0 bases short, with 18 bases between.

The chain has TRBV11-2 and TRBJ2-7, with D possibly matching TRBD2 (5 bases). V was shortened by 4 bases and J by 4 bases, with 8 bases between the two germline ends. This CDR3 is 12 amino acids long. Germline assignment: CDR1 SGHAT and CDR2 FQNNGV. CDR3 residues: CASSSQRYEQYF. As DNA, the CDR3 is TGTGCCAGCAGCTCCCAGCGGTACGAGCAGTACTTC.

The chain carries TRBV5-1 and TRBJ1-2; D is uncertain. The CDR3 has 13 residues. V was pared by 1 base and J by 7 bases, with 11 bases between. Per the germline V gene, CDR1 is SGHRS and CDR2 is YFSETQ. CDR3 coding DNA: TGCGCCAGCAGCTTGCACGGAGGCGGTGGCTACACCTTC. Its protein product is CASSLHGGGGYTF.

This rearrangement joins TRBV9 to TRBJ2-7; D may be TRBD1 (5 bases). V was clipped by 0 bases and J by 6 bases, with 10 bases between them. The CDR3 runs 13 residues. CDR1 is SGDLS, CDR2 YYNGEE, per germline. CDR3 DNA: TGTGCCAGCAGCGTAGAGCAGGGCTCCGAGCAGTACTTC. Encoded protein: CASSVEQGSEQYF.

The CDR3 DNA follows: TGTGCCAGCAGTCTAGCGGGAGGTTTCTACGAGCAGTACTTC. Translated: CASSLAGGFYEQYF. The V and J genes are TRBV14 and TRBJ2-7; 11 bases match TRBD2. The CDR3 extends over 14 amino acids. The germline CDR1 and CDR2 sequences are SGHDN and FVKESK. Germline trimming cut 6 bases from V and 3 bases from J; bases unmatched to any gene: 4.

The chain carries TRBV7-8 and TRBJ1-4, with D uncertain. CDR1 is SGHVS, CDR2 FQNEAQ, per germline. The CDR3 contains 14 residues. V was pared by 5 bases and J by 0 bases, with 7 bases between. CDR3 sequence (DNA): TGTGCCAGCAGCCTATATGCAACTAATGAAAAACTGTTTTTT. It specifies CASSLYATNEKLFF.

The chain combines TRBV11-2 with TRBJ2-5; TRBD2 matches at 8 bases. Germline trimming cut 5 bases from V and 0 bases from J; bases unmatched to any gene: 8. The length of the CDR3 is 16 residues. Germline values: CDR1 SGHAT, CDR2 FQNNGV. The CDR3 protein is CASSAHSSGYQETQYF. Written as DNA, the CDR3 is TGTGCCAGCAGCGCTCACTCTAGCGGGTACCAAGAGACCCAGTACTTC.

The rearrangement uses TRBV6-4 and TRBJ1-6, with 9 bases matching TRBD1. CDR3 length equals 14 residues. Germline V gene lookup returns CDR1 MRHNA and CDR2 SNTAGT. The trim removed 5 bases at V and 7 bases at J, leaving 3 bases unmatched. CDR3 coding DNA: TGTGCCAGCAGTCCCGGGACAGGGAATTCACCCCTCCACTTT. Translated: CASSPGTGNSPLHF.

This chain links TRBV7-6 with TRBJ2-7; D might be TRBD1 (6 bases). Germline V CDR1 and CDR2: SGHVS, FNYEAQ. With 0 bases removed from V and 5 bases from J, the gap between germline ends came to 14 bases. The CDR3 loop spans 15 amino acids. The CDR3 DNA reads TGTGCCAGCAGCTTAGCGGGAACAGGGACGGACGAGCAGTACTTC. The encoded protein is CASSLAGTGTDEQYF.

This clone was observed a single time. The chain is built from TRBV7-2 and TRBJ2-2; 7 nucleotides align to TRBD1. The CDR3 is made up of 15 amino acids. Germline trimming cut 5 bases from V and 7 bases from J; bases unmatched to any gene: 10. Germline CDR1 reads SGHTA; CDR2 reads FQGNSA. CDR3 loop: CASSLRQGTGGELFF. For the CDR3, the DNA is TGTGCCAGCAGCCTTCGACAGGGAACTGGCGGGGAGCTGTTTTTT.

The V call is TRBV21-1, the J call TRBJ2-5; the table names TRBD1, a call not compared with the DNA. TRBV21-1 counts as a pseudogene. The CDR3 runs 18 residues. CDR3 loop: CASSNPRRQGQDQETQYF. CDR3 nucleotides: TGTGCCAGCAGCAACCCTAGGAGGCAGGGACAGGACCAAGAGACCCAGTACTTC.

The V gene is TRBV5-6, the J gene TRBJ1-6; no clear D gene. The CDR3 extends over 14 amino acids. Per the germline V gene, CDR1 is SGHDT and CDR2 is YYEEEE. V was pared by 4 bases and J by 8 bases, with 13 bases between. The DNA of the CDR3 is TGTGCCAGCAGCCTGGAGGCGGCCTATTCACCCCTCCACTTT. This translates into CASSLEAAYSPLHF. The variable domain in full, completed from reference TRBV5-6 and TRBJ1-6, reads DAGVTQSPTHLIKTRGQQVTLRCSPKSGHDTVSWYQQALGQGPQFIFQYYEEEERQRGNFPDRFSGHQFPNYSSELNVNALLLGDSALYLCASSLEAAYSPLHFGNGTRLTVT.

The chain carries TRBV2 and TRBJ2-7; D remains ambiguous. Between the trimmed V and J ends, which lost 7 bases and 3 bases, there was a span of 10 bases. The CDR3 runs to 12 residues. CDR1 and CDR2 (germline): SNHLY, FYNNEI. The CDR3 spells CASNSGYYEQYF. Written as DNA, the CDR3 is TGTGCCAGCAATTCCGGGTACTACGAGCAGTACTTC.

The chain uses TRBV9 and TRBJ1-2; TRBD1 is a possible D gene (5 bases). Trimming stripped 0 bases from V and 2 bases from J, with 23 bases between. CDR1 and CDR2 (germline): SGDLS, YYNGEE. CDR3 length equals 19 residues. CDR3 region: CASSVEDAQDPYINYGYTF. For the CDR3, the DNA is TGTGCCAGCAGCGTAGAAGACGCACAGGATCCTTATATCAACTATGGCTACACCTTC.

A word on this clone: Other DNA sequences within the sample encode an identical CDR3. The chain joins TRBV4-2 to TRBJ2-7; 9 bases are a match to TRBD1. V shed 4 bases and J 6 bases; nucleotides not matched to a gene: 7. Germline assignment: CDR1 LGHNA and CDR2 YNFKEQ. This CDR3 is built from 14 residues. The CDR3 sequence: CASSPPGQGVEQYF. The CDR3 DNA is TGTGCCAGCAGCCCCCCGGGACAGGGAGTCGAGCAGTACTTC.

The chain links TRBV2 to TRBJ1-1; a possible D gene is TRBD1 (6 bases). The germline V gene encodes CDR1 SNHLY and CDR2 FYNNEI. There are 13 residues in the CDR3. Trimming cost V 7 bases and J 4 bases, with 13 bases left between them. The DNA of the CDR3 is TGTGCCAGCACCGGGGGGCTGAGCACTGAAGCTTTCTTT. Its translation: CASTGGLSTEAFF.

V and J are TRBV14 and TRBJ2-7, with D hard to call. Germline CDR1 reads SGHDN; CDR2 reads FVKESK. The CDR3 runs 15 residues. The V end was cut by 3 bases, the J end by 1 base, with 13 bases between. The CDR3 coding sequence is TGTGCCAGCAGCCATTCTATCGCCTATTCCTACGAGCAGTACTTC. This codes for CASSHSIAYSYEQYF.

This chain links TRBV27 with TRBJ2-2; 10 bases agree with TRBD1. J lost 6 bases, V lost 2 bases, and 3 bases had no gene match. The CDR3 length is 15 residues. Per the germline V gene, CDR1 is MNHEY and CDR2 is SMNVEV (reference sequence). The CDR3 coding sequence is TGTGCCAGCAGTTTAGGGACAGGGGTACCCGGGGAGCTGTTTTTT. The encoded protein is CASSLGTGVPGELFF.

This chain joins TRBV18 and TRBJ2-7; D is perhaps TRBD2 (6 bases). Per germline, CDR1 KGHSH and CDR2 LQKENI. The CDR3 runs 14 residues. Trimming pared 6 bases from V and 5 bases from J, leaving 17 bases between. CDR3 loop: CASSLSGDRDEQYF. In DNA, the CDR3 is TGTGCCAGCTCTCTTTCGGGGGATCGGGACGAGCAGTACTTC.

The chain recombines TRBV5-1 with TRBJ2-7; 7 bases map to TRBD1. The CDR3 has 16 residues. Germline trimming cut 4 bases from V and 2 bases from J; bases unmatched to any gene: 12. Looked up from germline, CDR1 is SGHRS and CDR2 is YFSETQ. The CDR3: CASSRGLAGGTYEQYF. CDR3 in DNA: TGCGCCAGCAGCCGAGGTTTGGCAGGGGGAACCTACGAGCAGTACTTC. Together with reference TRBV5-1 and TRBJ2-7, the CDR3 gives the full variable domain: KAGVTQTPRYLIKTRGQQVTLSCSPISGHRSVSWYQQTPGQGLQFLFEYFSETQRNKGNFPGRFSGRQFSNSRSEMNVSTLELGDSALYLCASSRGLAGGTYEQYFGPGTRLTVT.

The CDR3: CASSPNSDIGYTF. DNA for the CDR3: TGTGCCAGCTCACCAAATTCGGACATCGGCTACACCTTC. The rearrangement links TRBV18 to TRBJ1-2; D may be TRBD1 (5 bases). The length of the CDR3 is 13 residues. Trimming removed 2 bases from V and 8 bases from J, with 12 bases in between. The germline V gene encodes CDR1 KGHSH and CDR2 LQKENI.

The rearrangement joins TRBV18 to TRBJ1-5; TRBD1 is a possible D gene (5 bases). Deletions cut 3 bases from V and 5 bases from J, with 14 bases between. The CDR3 extends over 15 amino acids. From germline, CDR1 is KGHSH and CDR2 LQKENI. In nucleotides, the CDR3 is TGTGCCAGCTCACCCCAGACGGGGGGTCATCAGCCCCAGCATTTT. Encoded protein: CASSPQTGGHQPQHF.

The CDR3 region has the DNA TGCAGCGCTGGGGTCCCGGGACTAGCGAATAATGAGCAGTTCTTC. Amino acids: CSAGVPGLANNEQFF. The chain couples TRBV29-1 to TRBJ2-1, with 10 bases identical to TRBD2. The germline CDR1 and CDR2 sequences are SQVTM and ANQGSEA. This CDR3 comprises 15 residues. Losses at the gene ends were 7 bases for V and 7 bases for J; bases not matched to a gene: 13.

This clone occurred a few times. The chain employs TRBV30 and TRBJ2-5; 12 nucleotides agree with TRBD2. The CDR3 has 16 amino acids. V lost 1 base to trimming and J lost 4 bases; unmatched junction nucleotides: 7. Germline V gene sequence: CDR1 GTSNPN, CDR2 SVGIG (reference sequence). CDR3 protein: CAWSATSGSLPETQYF. CDR3 nucleotides: TGTGCCTGGAGTGCGACTAGCGGGAGCTTGCCAGAGACCCAGTACTTC.

J is TRBJ2-6 and V is TRBV29-1, with TRBD1 as a possible D gene (5 bases). Trimming took off 4 bases at V and 3 bases at J, with 10 bases between the two ends. This CDR3 has 14 residues. The germline V gene has CDR1 SQVTM and CDR2 ANQGSEA. The CDR3 bases are TGCAGCGTTGGGACAACCGTTGGGGCCAACGTCCTGACTTTC. Amino acids: CSVGTTVGANVLTF.

The V and J genes are TRBV11-2 and TRBJ2-2; D gene unclear. The V end was cut by 1 base, the J end by 2 bases, with 5 bases between. Looked up from germline, CDR1 is SGHAT and CDR2 is FQNNGV. The CDR3 has 14 amino acids. The CDR3 nucleotides are TGTGCCAGCAGCTTAGGCAGTAACACCGGGGAGCTGTTTTTT. Protein product: CASSLGSNTGELFF.

J is TRBJ2-7 and V is TRBV28; 8 bases are shared with TRBD1. The germline gives CDR1 MDHEN, CDR2 SYDVKM. V lost 4 bases and J lost 5; bases outside the gene matches: 10. This CDR3 has 15 amino acids. Here the CDR3 DNA reads TGTGCCAGCAGTTCCCCGGGACAGGTTTCCAACGAGCAGTACTTC. Translated: CASSSPGQVSNEQYF.

This chain uses TRBV6-2 or TRBV6-3 with TRBJ1-4; D is unresolved. The germline V gene encodes CDR1 MNHEY and CDR2 SVGEGT. Trimming cost V 2 bases and J 7 bases, with 14 bases left between them. The CDR3 loop spans 15 amino acids. CDR3 sequence (DNA): TGTGCCAGCAGTTACCCCGCGGGCACCGGTGAAAAACTGTTTTTT. Its protein is CASSYPAGTGEKLFF.

This chain links TRBV6-5 with TRBJ2-1; 9 nucleotides agree with TRBD2. Germline CDR1 and CDR2: MNHEY and SVGAGI. J lost 2 bases, V lost 10 bases, and 9 bases had no gene match. The length of the CDR3 is 15 residues. Written as DNA, the CDR3 is TGTGCCACCAAAGGGCGGGAGGGCCCCTACAATGAGCAGTTCTTC. Its protein product is CATKGREGPYNEQFF.

This clone was seen once. The chain links TRBV7-2 to TRBJ2-3; 8 positions match TRBD2. In germline, CDR1 is SGHTA, CDR2 FQGNSA. This CDR3 contains 15 residues. Trimming cost V 6 bases and J 4 bases; bases outside gene matches: 9. DNA for the CDR3: TGTGCCAGCAGTTTTACTAGCGGAGGGGCAGATACGCAGTATTTT. Translating it yields CASSFTSGGADTQYF.

This chain uses TRBV30 with TRBJ2-7; 7 bases line up with TRBD2. From germline, CDR1 is GTSNPN and CDR2 SVGIG (reference sequence). The CDR3 length is 13 residues. After removal of 5 bases from V and 6 bases from J, the junction contained 10 bases not matched to a gene. In DNA, the CDR3 is TGTGCCTGGGACGGCGGGAGTCCCGGCGAGCAGTACTTC. Translation: CAWDGGSPGEQYF.